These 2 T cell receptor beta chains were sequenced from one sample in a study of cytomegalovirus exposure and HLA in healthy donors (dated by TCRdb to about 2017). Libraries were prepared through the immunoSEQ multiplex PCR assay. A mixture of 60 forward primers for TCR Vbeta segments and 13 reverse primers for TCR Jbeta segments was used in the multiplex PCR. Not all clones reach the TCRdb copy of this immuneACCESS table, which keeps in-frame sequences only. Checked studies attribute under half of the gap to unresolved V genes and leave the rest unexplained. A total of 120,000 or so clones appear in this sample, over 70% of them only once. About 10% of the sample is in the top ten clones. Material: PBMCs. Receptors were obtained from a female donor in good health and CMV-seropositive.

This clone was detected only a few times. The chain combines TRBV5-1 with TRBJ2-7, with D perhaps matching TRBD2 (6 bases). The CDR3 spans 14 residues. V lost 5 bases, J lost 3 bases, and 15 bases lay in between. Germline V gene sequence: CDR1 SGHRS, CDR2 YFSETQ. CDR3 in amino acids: CASREGTSSYEQYF. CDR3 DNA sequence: TGCGCCAGCAGGGAGGGTACTTCTAGCTACGAGCAGTACTTC.

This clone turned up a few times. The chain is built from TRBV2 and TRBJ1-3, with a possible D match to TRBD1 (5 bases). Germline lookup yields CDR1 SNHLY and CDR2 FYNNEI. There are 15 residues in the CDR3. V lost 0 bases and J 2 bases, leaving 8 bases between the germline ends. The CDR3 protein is CASSEAKGAGNTIYF. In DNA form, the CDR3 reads TGTGCCAGCAGTGAAGCCAAAGGGGCTGGAAACACCATATATTTT.